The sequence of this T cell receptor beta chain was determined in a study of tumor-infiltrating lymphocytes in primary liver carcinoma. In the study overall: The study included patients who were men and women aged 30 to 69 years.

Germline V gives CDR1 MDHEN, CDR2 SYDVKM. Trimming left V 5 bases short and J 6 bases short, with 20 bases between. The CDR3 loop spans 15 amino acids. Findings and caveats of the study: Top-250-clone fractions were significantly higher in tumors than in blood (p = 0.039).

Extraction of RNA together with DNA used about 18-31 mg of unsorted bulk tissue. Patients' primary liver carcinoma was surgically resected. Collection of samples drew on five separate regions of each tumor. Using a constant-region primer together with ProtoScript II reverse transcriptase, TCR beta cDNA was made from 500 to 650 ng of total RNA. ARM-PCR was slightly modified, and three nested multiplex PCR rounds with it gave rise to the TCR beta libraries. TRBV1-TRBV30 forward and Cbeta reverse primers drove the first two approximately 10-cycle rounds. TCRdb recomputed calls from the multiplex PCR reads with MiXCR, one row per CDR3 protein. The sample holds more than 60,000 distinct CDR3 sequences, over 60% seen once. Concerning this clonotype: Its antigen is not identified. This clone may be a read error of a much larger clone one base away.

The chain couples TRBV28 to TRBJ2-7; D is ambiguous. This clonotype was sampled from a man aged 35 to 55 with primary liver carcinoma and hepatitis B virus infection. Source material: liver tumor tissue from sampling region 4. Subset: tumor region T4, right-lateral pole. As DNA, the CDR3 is TGTGCCAGCAGTCCATCGGAACTAACTATGGGCGAGCAGTACTTC. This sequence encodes CASSPSELTMGEQYF.